This note documents a single TCR beta chain sequence. These data are taken from a study of blood T cell repertoires in COVID-19. Seattle cases were enrolled at active infection and followed longitudinally. Original processing notes: How many nucleated cells were present was estimated from reference gene primer amplification. Some clones are missing from TCRdb's copy, which holds only in-frame ones; the method was immunoSEQ multiplex PCR. V and J calls and clone size are given by that table; D and trimming were obtained from the DNA. In the table there are approximately 150,000 clones, roughly nine tenths of which are singletons. The germline V gene has CDR1 MNHEY and CDR2 SMNVEV (reference sequence). This CDR3 is 13 amino acids long. The germline V and J ends were trimmed by 6 bases and 3 bases, with 11 bases remaining between them.

This receptor was identified in a human donor with COVID-19, enrolled during active disease. The donor label of this sample is uncertain. Sample: peripheral blood. The chain links TRBV27 to TRBJ1-2, with TRBD1 as a possible D gene (6 bases). The CDR3 region is CASRGAGDYGYTF. Written as DNA, the CDR3 is TGTGCCAGCAGAGGAGCAGGGGACTATGGCTACACCTTC.